This T cell receptor (beta chain) was sequenced for a study of cytomegalovirus exposure and HLA in healthy donors. The V gene's germline CDR1 is GTSNPN and CDR2 SVGIG (reference sequence). V shed 4 bases, J shed 6 bases, and the junction held 6 bases outside the gene matches. CDR3 length: 13 amino acids. With 60 Vbeta and 13 Jbeta primers, the PCR was carried out. Sequenced by immunoSEQ multiplex PCR; TCRdb stores in-frame clones only, minus some. The repertoire table contains some 200,000 clones. The origin of this receptor is a young woman in good health and CMV-seropositive. The sequenced material came from PBMCs. V gene TRBV30 combines with J gene TRBJ1-2, with 9 nucleotides matching TRBD1. CDR3 residues: CAWNPGTGNGYTF. For the CDR3, the DNA is TGTGCCTGGAATCCCGGGACAGGGAATGGCTACACCTTC.